The 9 T cell receptor beta chains below were found in one sample sequenced in a study of T cells in Graves' hyperthyroidism and ophthalmopathy. Amplification of TCR beta CDR3 regions was performed using RNA transcripts as template. HTBI primers were employed in a first-round RT-PCR of the TCR CDR3. TCRdb passed the multiplex PCR reads through MiXCR, listing each CDR3 protein once. Of fewer than 350,000 distinct CDR3 sequences listed, 18% are singletons. Sequenced sample: blood. The receptors were sampled from a woman aged 35 to 49 with Graves' ophthalmopathy.

This clonotype was counted once. This clone may be a read error of a much larger clone one base away. This chain connects TRBV6-5 to TRBJ2-7, with a possible D match to TRBD1 (6 bases). From germline, CDR1 is MNHEY and CDR2 SVGAGI. CDR3 length: 15 residues. The CDR3 here is CASSSPMTGQYDQYF. The DNA for the CDR3 is TGTGCCAGCAGTTCCCCTATGACAGGCCAGTACGATCAGTACTTC.

The chain uses TRBV2 and TRBJ2-7; D gene uncertain. V gave up 2 bases and J gave up 3 bases, with 8 bases separating them. The CDR3 is 13 residues long. Germline assignment: CDR1 SNHLY and CDR2 FYNNEI. CDR3 nucleotides: TGTGCCAGCAGTGAAACCACTTTCTACGAGCAGTACTTC. Protein: CASSETTFYEQYF. Together with reference TRBV2 and TRBJ2-7, the CDR3 gives the full variable domain: EPEVTQTPSHQVTQMGQEVILRCVPISNHLYFYWYRQILGQKVEFLVSFYNNEISEKSEIFDDQFSVERPDGSNFTLKIRSTKLEDSAMYFCASSETTFYEQYFGPGTRLTVT.

This clonotype has a count of ten or more. V is TRBV3-1 and J is TRBJ1-1; TRBD1 matches at 7 bases. J gave up 8 bases and V 6 bases, and 9 bases lay outside the gene matches. Germline CDR1 and CDR2: LGHDT and YNNKEL (reference sequence). This CDR3 region has 13 residues. In nucleotides, the CDR3 is TGTGCCAGCAGGTTACAGGGGCGCCGCGAAGCTTTCTTT. Translation gives CASRLQGRREAFF.

The chain joins TRBV15 to TRBJ2-5; no clear D gene. CDR1 and CDR2 from the germline V gene are LNHNV and YYDKDF (reference sequence). Trimming took off 0 bases at V and 5 bases at J, with 13 bases between the two ends. This CDR3 has 15 residues. CDR3 nucleotide sequence: TGTGCCACCAGCAGAGATGTGGGCTGGGTGGAGACCCAGTACTTC. Translating it yields CATSRDVGWVETQYF.

This clonotype was detected ten times or more. The chain employs TRBV28 and TRBJ1-5, with 7 nucleotides matching TRBD1. Germline CDR1 and CDR2: MDHEN and SYDVKM. The CDR3 is 15 residues long. The V and J ends lost 6 bases and 5 bases, in that order; junction bases with no gene match: 10. CDR3 coding DNA: TGTGCCAGCAGACGCTACACAGGGGTGGATCAGCCCCAGCATTTT. It yields the protein CASRRYTGVDQPQHF.

Many counts were recorded for this clonotype. This rearrangement joins TRBV19 to TRBJ1-2; D remains ambiguous. CDR1 and CDR2 from the germline V gene are LNHDA and SQIVND (reference sequence). The CDR3 runs 13 residues. Trimming pared 3 bases from V and 4 bases from J, leaving 9 bases between. CDR3 protein: CASSMVRGYGYTF. The CDR3 DNA sequence: TGTGCCAGTAGTATGGTTCGGGGCTATGGCTACACCTTC.

This clonotype showed up many times. J is TRBJ2-2 and V is TRBV6-2 or TRBV6-3, with D possibly being TRBD1 or TRBD2 (5 bases each). This CDR3 region has 14 residues. Trimming cost V 4 bases and J 3 bases, with 9 bases left between them. Germline CDR1 MNHEY, CDR2 SVGEGT. CDR3 nucleotides: TGTGCCAGCAGTTCCGGGACCCACACCGGGGAGCTGTTTTTT. Amino acid sequence: CASSSGTHTGELFF.

This clonotype was seen at least ten times. The gene calls are TRBV20-1 and TRBJ1-6; no clear D. Trimming took off 0 bases at V and 11 bases at J, with 14 bases between the two ends. Germline loops: CDR1 DFQATT, CDR2 SNEGSKA (reference sequence). The CDR3 loop spans 14 amino acids. As DNA, the CDR3 is TGCAGTGCTAGAGATATAGCAGTTCGTCCACCCCTCCACTTT. Translated: CSARDIAVRPPLHF.

This clonotype was seen many times. Here the CDR3 reads CSAGQGLETQYF. Here the CDR3 DNA reads TGCAGCGCCGGACAGGGGTTAGAGACCCAGTACTTC. V and J are TRBV29-1 and TRBJ2-5; TRBD1 matches at 9 bases. There are 12 residues in the CDR3. Germline loops: CDR1 SQVTM, CDR2 ANQGSEA. J was trimmed by 4 bases and V by 7 bases; bases with no gene match: 4.